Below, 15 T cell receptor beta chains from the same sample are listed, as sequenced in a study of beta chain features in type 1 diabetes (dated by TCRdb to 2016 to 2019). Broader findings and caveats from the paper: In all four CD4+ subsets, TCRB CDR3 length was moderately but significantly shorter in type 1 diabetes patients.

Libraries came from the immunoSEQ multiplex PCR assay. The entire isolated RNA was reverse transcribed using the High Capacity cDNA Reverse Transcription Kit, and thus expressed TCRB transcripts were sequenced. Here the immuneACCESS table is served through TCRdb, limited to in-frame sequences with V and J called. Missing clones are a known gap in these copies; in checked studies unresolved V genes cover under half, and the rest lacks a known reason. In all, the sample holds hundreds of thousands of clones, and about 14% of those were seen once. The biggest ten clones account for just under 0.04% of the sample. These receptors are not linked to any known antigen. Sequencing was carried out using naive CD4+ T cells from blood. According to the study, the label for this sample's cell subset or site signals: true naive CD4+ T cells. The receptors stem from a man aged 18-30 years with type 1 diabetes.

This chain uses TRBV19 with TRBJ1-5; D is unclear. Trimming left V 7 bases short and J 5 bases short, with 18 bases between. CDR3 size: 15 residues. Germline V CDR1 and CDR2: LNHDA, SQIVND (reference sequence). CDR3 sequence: CASTPERRYYQPQHF. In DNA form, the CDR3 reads TGTGCCAGTACCCCAGAAAGACGGTATTATCAGCCCCAGCATTTT. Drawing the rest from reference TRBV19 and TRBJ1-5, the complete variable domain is DGGITQSPKYLFRKEGQNVTLSCEQNLNHDAMYWYRQDPGQGLRLIYYSQIVNDFQKGDIAEGYSVSREKKESFPLTVTSAQKNPTAFYLCASTPERRYYQPQHFGDGTRLSIL.

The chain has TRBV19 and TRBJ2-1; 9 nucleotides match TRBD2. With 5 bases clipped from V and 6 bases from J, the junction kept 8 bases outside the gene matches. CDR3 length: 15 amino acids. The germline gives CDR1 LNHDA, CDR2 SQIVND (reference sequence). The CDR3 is CASSAPGLARNEQFF. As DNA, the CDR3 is TGTGCCAGTAGTGCCCCGGGACTAGCACGCAATGAGCAGTTCTTC.

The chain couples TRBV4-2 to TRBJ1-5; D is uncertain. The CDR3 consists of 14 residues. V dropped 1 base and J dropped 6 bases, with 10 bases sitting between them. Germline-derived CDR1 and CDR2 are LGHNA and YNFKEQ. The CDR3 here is CASSQVMEGQPQHF. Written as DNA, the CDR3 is TGTGCCAGCAGCCAAGTGATGGAGGGTCAGCCCCAGCATTTT.

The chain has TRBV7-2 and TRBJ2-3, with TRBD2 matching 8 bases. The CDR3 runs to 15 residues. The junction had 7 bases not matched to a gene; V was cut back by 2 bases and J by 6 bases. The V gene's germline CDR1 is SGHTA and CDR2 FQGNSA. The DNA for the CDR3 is TGTGCCAGCAGCTTAAACGGGGGGGACTGGGATACGCAGTATTTT. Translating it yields CASSLNGGDWDTQYF.

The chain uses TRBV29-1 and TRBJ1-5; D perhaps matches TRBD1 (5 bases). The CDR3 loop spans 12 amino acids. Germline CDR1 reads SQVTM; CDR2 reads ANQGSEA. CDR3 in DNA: TGCAGATACGGGGGTAGCAATCAGCCCCAGCATTTT. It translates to CRYGGSNQPQHF.

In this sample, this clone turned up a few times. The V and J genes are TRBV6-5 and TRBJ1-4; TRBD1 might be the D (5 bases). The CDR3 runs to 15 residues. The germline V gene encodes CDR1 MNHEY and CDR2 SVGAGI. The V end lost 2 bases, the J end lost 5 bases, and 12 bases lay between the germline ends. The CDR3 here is CASSYGGTGNEKLFF. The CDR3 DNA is TGTGCCAGCAGTTACGGAGGGACGGGGAATGAAAAACTGTTTTTT.

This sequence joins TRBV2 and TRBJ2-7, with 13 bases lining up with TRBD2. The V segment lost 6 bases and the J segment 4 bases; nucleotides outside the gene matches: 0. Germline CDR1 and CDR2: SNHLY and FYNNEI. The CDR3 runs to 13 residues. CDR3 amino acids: CASRGLAGYEQYF. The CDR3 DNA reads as TGTGCCAGCAGGGGACTAGCGGGGTACGAGCAGTACTTC.

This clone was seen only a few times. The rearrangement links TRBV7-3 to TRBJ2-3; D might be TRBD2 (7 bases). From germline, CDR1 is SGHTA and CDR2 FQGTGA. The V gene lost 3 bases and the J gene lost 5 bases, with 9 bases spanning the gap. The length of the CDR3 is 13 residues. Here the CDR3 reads CASSLGGQDTQYF. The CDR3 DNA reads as TGTGCCAGCAGCTTGGGGGGGCAAGATACGCAGTATTTT.

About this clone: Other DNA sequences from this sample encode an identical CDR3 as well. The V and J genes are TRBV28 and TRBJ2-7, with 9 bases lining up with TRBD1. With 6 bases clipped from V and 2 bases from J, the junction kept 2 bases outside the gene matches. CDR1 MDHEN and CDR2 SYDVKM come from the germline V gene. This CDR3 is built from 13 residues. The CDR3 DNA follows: TGTGCCAGCAGAGGGACAGGGACCTACGAGCAGTACTTC. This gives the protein CASRGTGTYEQYF.

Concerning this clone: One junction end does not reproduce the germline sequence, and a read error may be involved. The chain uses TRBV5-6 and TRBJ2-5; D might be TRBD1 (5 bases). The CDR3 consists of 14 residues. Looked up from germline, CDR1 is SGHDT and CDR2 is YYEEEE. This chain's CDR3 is CASSLGQLQVTQYF. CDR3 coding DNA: TGTGCCAGCAGCTTGGGACAGTTACAAGTGACCCAGTACTTC.

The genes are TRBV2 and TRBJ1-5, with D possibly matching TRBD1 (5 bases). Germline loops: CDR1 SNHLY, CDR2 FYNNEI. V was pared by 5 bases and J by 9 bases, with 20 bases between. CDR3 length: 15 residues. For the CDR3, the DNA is TGTGCCAGCAGTACCAGGGACGTCTTGGCGGGGCCCCAGCATTTT. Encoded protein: CASSTRDVLAGPQHF.

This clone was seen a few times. Here the CDR3 reads CASSLTGYPSGNTIYF. CDR3 in DNA: TGTGCCAGCAGTTTAACAGGCTATCCCTCTGGAAACACCATATATTTT. The rearrangement uses TRBV28 and TRBJ1-3, with a weak D call TRBD1 (5 bases). Looked up from germline, CDR1 is MDHEN and CDR2 is SYDVKM. V lost 2 bases, J lost 0 bases, and 11 bases lay in between. CDR3 length equals 16 residues.

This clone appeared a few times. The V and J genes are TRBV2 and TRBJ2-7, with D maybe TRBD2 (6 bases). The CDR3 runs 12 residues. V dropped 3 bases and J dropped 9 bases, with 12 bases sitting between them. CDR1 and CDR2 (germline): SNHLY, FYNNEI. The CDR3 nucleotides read TGTGCCAGCAGTGACCCCGTCGGGAGGCAGTACTTC. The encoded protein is CASSDPVGRQYF.

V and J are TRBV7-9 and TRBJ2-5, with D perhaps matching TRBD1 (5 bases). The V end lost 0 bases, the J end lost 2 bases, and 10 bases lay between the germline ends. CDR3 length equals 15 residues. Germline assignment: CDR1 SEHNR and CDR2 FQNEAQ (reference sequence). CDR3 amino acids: CASSLALTEQETQYF. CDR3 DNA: TGTGCCAGCAGCTTAGCCTTGACAGAACAAGAGACCCAGTACTTC.

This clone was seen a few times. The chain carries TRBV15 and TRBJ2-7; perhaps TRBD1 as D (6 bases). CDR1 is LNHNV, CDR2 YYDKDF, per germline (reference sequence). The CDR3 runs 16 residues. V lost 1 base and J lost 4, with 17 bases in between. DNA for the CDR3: TGTGCCACCAGCAGAGCACAGTGGCAGGGGACGTACGAGCAGTACTTC. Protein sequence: CATSRAQWQGTYEQYF.